This T cell receptor beta chain was sequenced for a study of blood T cells in healthy people across ages. Looking at the study overall: Roughly one uniquely barcoded beta molecule per two T cells was captured.

As regards this clonotype: Its specificity is unknown.

Per the germline V gene, CDR1 is DFQATT and CDR2 is SNEGSKA (reference sequence). V trimming: 5 bases; J trimming: 0 bases; junction bases outside the gene matches: 4. This CDR3 is 15 amino acids long. Regarding the study as a whole: Strong correlation was found linking TCR beta diversity to naive T cell percentage.

The authors ran a second PCR of about 7 to 11 cycles using a sample-barcoded 5' primer and a J-beta primer mix. Through a template-switch adaptor with 12 random nucleotides, each cDNA molecule received a tag. From each sample, at least 2.5 million paired-end reads containing CDR3 were obtained. MiXCR, run by TCRdb on the 5' RACE reads, gives a single entry per CDR3 protein. The table records about 640,000 distinct CDR3 sequences, around 54% of them present only once. The receptor comes from a man aged 55 to 69 in good health. The chain employs TRBV20-1 and TRBJ2-6; the match to TRBD1 covers 7 bases. The specimen was blood. The CDR3 region has the DNA TGCAGTGCTTGGGGACAGTACTCTGGGGCCAACGTCCTGACTTTC. It specifies CSAWGQYSGANVLTF.